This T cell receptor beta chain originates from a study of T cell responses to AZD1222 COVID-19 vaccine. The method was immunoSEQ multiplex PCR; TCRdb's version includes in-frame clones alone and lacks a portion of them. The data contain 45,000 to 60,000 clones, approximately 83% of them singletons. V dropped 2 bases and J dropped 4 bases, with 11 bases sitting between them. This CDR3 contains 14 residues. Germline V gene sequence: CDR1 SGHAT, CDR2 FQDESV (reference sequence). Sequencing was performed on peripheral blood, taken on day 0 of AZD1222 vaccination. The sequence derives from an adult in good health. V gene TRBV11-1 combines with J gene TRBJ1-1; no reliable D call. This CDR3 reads CASSLRLFGTEAFF. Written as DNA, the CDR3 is TGTGCCAGCAGCTTAAGGCTCTTCGGCACTGAAGCTTTCTTT.